This TCR beta chain derives from a study of T cell responses to AZD1222 COVID-19 vaccine. TCRdb keeps only in-frame clones here, not all; method: immunoSEQ multiplex PCR. The sample lists some 120,000 clones, 70% to 85% occurring once. In germline, CDR1 is MNHEY, CDR2 SVGAGI. The V gene end was trimmed by 11 bases and the J gene end by 3 bases; junction bases not matched to a gene: 8. The CDR3 contains 13 residues. Study-level results: Receipt of two AZD1222 doses was followed by a rise in Spike-specific TCR breadth and depth.

Second-dose intervals near 4 or 12 weeks were combined. As to this clone: The antigen is undetermined.

The receptor comes from an adult who received the AZD1222 COVID-19 vaccine. The chain carries TRBV6-5 and TRBJ1-2; 8 bases are shared with TRBD1. The material was peripheral blood, obtained 28 days after the second AZD1222 dose. The CDR3: CASEDRDDYGYTF. In DNA, the CDR3 is TGTGCCTCCGAGGACAGGGACGACTATGGCTACACCTTC.